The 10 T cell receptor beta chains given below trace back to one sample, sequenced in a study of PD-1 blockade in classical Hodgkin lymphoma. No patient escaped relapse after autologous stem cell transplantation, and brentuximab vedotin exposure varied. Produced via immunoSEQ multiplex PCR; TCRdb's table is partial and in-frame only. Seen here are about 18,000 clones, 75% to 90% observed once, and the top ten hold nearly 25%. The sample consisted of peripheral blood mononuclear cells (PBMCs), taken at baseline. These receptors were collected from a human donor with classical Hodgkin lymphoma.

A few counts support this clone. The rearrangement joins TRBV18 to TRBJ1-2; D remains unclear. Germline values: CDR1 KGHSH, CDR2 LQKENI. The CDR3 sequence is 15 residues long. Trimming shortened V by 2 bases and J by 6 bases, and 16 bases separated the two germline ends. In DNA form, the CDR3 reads TGTGCCAGCTCACCAGGGGTTACGACTTTCGATGGCTACACCTTC. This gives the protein CASSPGVTTFDGYTF. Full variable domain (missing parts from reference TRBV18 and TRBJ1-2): NAGVMQNPRHLVRRRGQEARLRCSPMKGHSHVYWYRQLPEEGLKFMVYLQKENIIDESGMPKERFSAEFPKEGPSILRIQQVVRGDSAAYFCASSPGVTTFDGYTFGSGTRLTVV.

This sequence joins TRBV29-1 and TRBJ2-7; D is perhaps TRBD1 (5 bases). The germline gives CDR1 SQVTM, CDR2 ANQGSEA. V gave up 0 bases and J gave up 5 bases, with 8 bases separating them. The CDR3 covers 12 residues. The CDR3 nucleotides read TGCAGCGTTGAAGACAGGGATGACGAGCAGTACTTC. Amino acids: CSVEDRDDEQYF.

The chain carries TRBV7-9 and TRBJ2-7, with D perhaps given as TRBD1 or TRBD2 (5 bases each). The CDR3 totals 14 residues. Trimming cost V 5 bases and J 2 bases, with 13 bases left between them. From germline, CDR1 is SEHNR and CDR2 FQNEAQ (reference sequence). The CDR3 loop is CASSARDGAYEQYF. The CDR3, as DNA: TGTGCCAGCAGCGCCCGGGACGGAGCCTACGAGCAGTACTTC.

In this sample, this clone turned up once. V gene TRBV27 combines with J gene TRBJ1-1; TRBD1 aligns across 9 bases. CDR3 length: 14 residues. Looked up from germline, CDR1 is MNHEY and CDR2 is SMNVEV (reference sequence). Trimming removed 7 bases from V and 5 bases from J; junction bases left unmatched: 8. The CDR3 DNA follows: TGTGCCAGCAAACACAGGGGGCCGGGTACTGAAGCTTTCTTT. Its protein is CASKHRGPGTEAFF.

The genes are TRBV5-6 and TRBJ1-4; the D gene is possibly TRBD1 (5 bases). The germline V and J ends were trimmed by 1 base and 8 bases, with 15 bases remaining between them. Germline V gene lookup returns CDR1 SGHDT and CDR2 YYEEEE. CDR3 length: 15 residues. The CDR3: CASSLWGVPSEKLFF. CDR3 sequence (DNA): TGTGCCAGCAGCTTGTGGGGGGTTCCAAGCGAAAAACTGTTTTTT.

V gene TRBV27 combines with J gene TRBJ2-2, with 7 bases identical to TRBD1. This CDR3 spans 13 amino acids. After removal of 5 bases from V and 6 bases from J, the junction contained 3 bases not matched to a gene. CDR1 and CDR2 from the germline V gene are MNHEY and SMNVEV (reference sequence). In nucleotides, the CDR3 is TGTGCCAGCAGTCTCGGACAGGCCGGGGAGCTGTTTTTT. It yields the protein CASSLGQAGELFF.

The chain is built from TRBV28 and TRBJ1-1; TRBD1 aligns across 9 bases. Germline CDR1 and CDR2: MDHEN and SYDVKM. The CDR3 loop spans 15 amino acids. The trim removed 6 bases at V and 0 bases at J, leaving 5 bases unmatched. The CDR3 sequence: CASRKTGGLNTEAFF. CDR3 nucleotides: TGTGCCAGCAGGAAGACAGGGGGGTTGAACACTGAAGCTTTCTTT.

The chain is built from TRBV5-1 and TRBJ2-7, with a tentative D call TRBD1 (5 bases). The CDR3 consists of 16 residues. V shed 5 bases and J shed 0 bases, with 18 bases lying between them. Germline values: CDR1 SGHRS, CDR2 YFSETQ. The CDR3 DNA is TGCGCCAGCAGGCCGACAACAGGTTCCAGCTCCTACGAGCAGTACTTC. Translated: CASRPTTGSSSYEQYF. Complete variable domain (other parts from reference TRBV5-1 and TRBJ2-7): KAGVTQTPRYLIKTRGQQVTLSCSPISGHRSVSWYQQTPGQGLQFLFEYFSETQRNKGNFPGRFSGRQFSNSRSEMNVSTLELGDSALYLCASRPTTGSSSYEQYFGPGTRLTVT.

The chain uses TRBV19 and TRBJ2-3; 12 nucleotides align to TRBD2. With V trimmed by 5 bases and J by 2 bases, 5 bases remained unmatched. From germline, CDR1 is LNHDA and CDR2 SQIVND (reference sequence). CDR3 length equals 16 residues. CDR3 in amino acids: CASSSGLAGSTDTQYF. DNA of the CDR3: TGTGCCAGTAGTTCAGGACTAGCGGGGTCCACAGATACGCAGTATTTT. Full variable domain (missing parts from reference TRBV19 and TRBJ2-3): DGGITQSPKYLFRKEGQNVTLSCEQNLNHDAMYWYRQDPGQGLRLIYYSQIVNDFQKGDIAEGYSVSREKKESFPLTVTSAQKNPTAFYLCASSSGLAGSTDTQYFGPGTRLTVL.

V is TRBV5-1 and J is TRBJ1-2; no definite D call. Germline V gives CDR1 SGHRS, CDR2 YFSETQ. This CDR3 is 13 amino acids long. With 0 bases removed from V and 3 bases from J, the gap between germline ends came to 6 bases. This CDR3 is CASSLDGDYGYTF. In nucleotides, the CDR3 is TGCGCCAGCAGCTTGGACGGGGACTATGGCTACACCTTC.